This is a list of T cell receptor beta chains from one sample in a study of Ad26.COV2.S vaccination and SARS-CoV-2 variants. The protocol was immunoSEQ multiplex PCR, while the TCRdb copy is restricted to in-frame clones and leaves out a portion. The data show hundreds of thousands of clones, about 90% seen once. The sequencing here drew on peripheral blood, taken after recovery from COVID-19. The source is a human donor who had recovered from COVID-19. The CDR3 runs from the conserved cysteine through the conserved F or W. Each record gives: J gene, clone size, CDR3 length, D gene, V gene, CDR3 protein, CDR3 DNA. A D gene is named only where the DNA matches it firmly. Rows give clone size only sometimes, using once, few, many, or a class for an expanded clone.

J: TRBJ2-5; size: NA; length: 11; D: TRBD1; V: TRBV7-2; CDR3: CASSHGTEQYF; DNA: TGTGCCAGCAGCCATGGGACAGAGCAGTACTTC
J: TRBJ2-7; size: NA; length: 17; D: TRBD1; V: TRBV7-8; CDR3: CASSLSETGVLSYEQYF; DNA: TGTGCCAGCAGCCTATCCGAAACAGGGGTACTTTCCTACGAGCAGTACTTC
J: TRBJ1-2; size: NA; length: 14; D: NA; V: TRBV7-9; CDR3: CASSLSQGLLGYTF; DNA: TGTGCCAGCAGCTTAAGTCAGGGGCTTCTTGGCTACACCTTC
J: TRBJ2-7; size: NA; length: 14; D: NA; V: TRBV10-1; CDR3: CASSETLGGYEQYF; DNA: TGCGCCAGCAGTGAGACTCTCGGGGGTTACGAGCAGTACTTC
J: TRBJ2-1; size: NA; length: 14; D: TRBD2; V: TRBV19; CDR3: CASSISGGTNEQFF; DNA: TGTGCCAGTAGTATTAGCGGGGGGACGAATGAGCAGTTCTTC
J: TRBJ2-7; size: NA; length: 15; D: TRBD1; V: TRBV5-1; CDR3: CASSPTGVRSYEQYF; DNA: TGCGCCAGCAGCCCCACAGGGGTTAGGTCCTACGAGCAGTACTTC
J: TRBJ2-7; size: NA; length: 11; D: NA; V: TRBV20-1; CDR3: CSVRSSYEQYF; DNA: TGCAGTGTTCGGAGCTCCTACGAGCAGTACTTC
J: TRBJ1-3; size: few; length: 15; D: TRBD1; V: TRBV9; CDR3: CASSRTGGNGNTIYF; DNA: TGTGCCAGCAGCAGGACAGGGGGTAATGGAAACACCATATATTTT
J: TRBJ2-1; size: NA; length: 14; D: NA; V: TRBV19; CDR3: CASTRLGGHNEQFF; DNA: TGTGCCAGTACTAGGTTGGGGGGCCACAATGAGCAGTTCTTC
J: TRBJ1-1; size: NA; length: 17; D: NA; V: TRBV11-2; CDR3: CASSLDLPGLLNTEAFF; DNA: TGTGCCAGCAGCTTAGATCTTCCGGGCCTCCTTAACACTGAAGCTTTCTTT
J: TRBJ2-1; size: NA; length: 16; D: TRBD1; V: TRBV27; CDR3: CASSISDRVTYNEQFF; DNA: TGTGCCAGCAGTATTTCGGACAGGGTAACCTACAATGAGCAGTTCTTC
J: TRBJ2-1; size: NA; length: 13; D: TRBD2; V: TRBV11-2; CDR3: CAIGRGDYNEQFF; DNA: TGTGCCATAGGACGGGGGGATTACAATGAGCAGTTCTTC
J: TRBJ2-3; size: once; length: 16; D: NA; V: TRBV4-3; CDR3: CASSQGRGGVTDTQYF; DNA: TGCGCCAGCAGCCAAGGGAGGGGGGGGGTCACAGATACGCAGTATTTT
J: TRBJ1-5; size: once; length: 17; D: TRBD1; V: TRBV10-2; CDR3: CASSERTGGQGIWPQHF; DNA: TGCGCCAGCAGTGAGAGGACGGGCGGACAGGGCATTTGGCCCCAGCATTTT
J: TRBJ2-1; size: NA; length: 12; D: NA; V: TRBV2; CDR3: CASRRDITGQLF; DNA: TGTGCCAGCAGGAGGGATATTACCGGACAGCTCTTC
J: TRBJ2-1; size: NA; length: 12; D: NA; V: TRBV24-1; CDR3: CATSDFYNEQFF; DNA: TGTGCCACCAGTGATTTCTACAATGAGCAGTTCTTC
J: TRBJ2-3; size: NA; length: 14; D: NA; V: TRBV7-9; CDR3: CASTRTRGTDTQYF; DNA: TGTGCCAGCACCAGGACTAGGGGGACAGATACGCAGTATTTT
J: TRBJ1-1; size: once; length: 13; D: NA; V: TRBV11-2; CDR3: CASSSVLVTEAFF; DNA: TGTGCCAGCAGCTCCGTCTTGGTCACTGAAGCTTTCTTT
J: TRBJ2-3; size: NA; length: 13; D: NA; V: TRBV9; CDR3: CASTTGTTDTQYF; DNA: TGTGCCAGCACCACCGGGACCACAGATACGCAGTATTTT
J: TRBJ1-4; size: NA; length: 15; D: NA; V: TRBV2; CDR3: CASSPRLATNEKLFF; DNA: TGTGCCAGCAGCCCGCGTTTGGCAACTAATGAAAAACTGTTTTTT
J: TRBJ2-1; size: NA; length: 18; D: NA; V: TRBV6-6; CDR3: CASSREGQGFGQSNEQFF; DNA: TGTGCCAGCAGCCGAGAGGGGCAGGGATTTGGCCAATCCAATGAGCAGTTCTTC
J: TRBJ2-1; size: NA; length: 16; D: TRBD2; V: TRBV7-2; CDR3: CASSLARGGVYNEQFF; DNA: TGTGCCAGCAGCTTGGCACGCGGGGGTGTCTACAATGAGCAGTTCTTC
J: TRBJ1-2; size: NA; length: 15; D: NA; V: TRBV12-5; CDR3: CASGLGGTTFYGYTF; DNA: TGTGCTAGTGGTTTGGGGGGGACAACCTTCTATGGCTACACCTTC
J: TRBJ2-1; size: once; length: 15; D: NA; V: TRBV7-2; CDR3: CASSLEASSYNEQFF; DNA: TGTGCCAGCAGCTTAGAAGCGAGCTCCTACAATGAGCAGTTCTTC
J: TRBJ1-2; size: NA; length: 15; D: NA; V: TRBV5-1; CDR3: CASSPTLAANYGYTF; DNA: TGCGCCAGCAGCCCTACCCTGGCAGCTAACTATGGCTACACCTTC
J: TRBJ1-4; size: NA; length: 15; D: NA; V: TRBV11-2; CDR3: CASSSLGGTGEKLFF; DNA: TGTGCCAGCAGCTCCCTCGGGGGGACCGGGGAAAAACTGTTTTTT
J: TRBJ1-6; size: NA; length: 15; D: NA; V: TRBV10-3; CDR3: CAISESGLNNSPLHF; DNA: TGTGCCATCAGTGAGTCTGGACTGAATAATTCACCCCTCCACTTT
J: TRBJ1-1; size: NA; length: 15; D: TRBD1; V: TRBV5-1; CDR3: CASSTDPGGGTEAFF; DNA: TGCGCCAGCAGCACAGACCCAGGGGGAGGTACTGAAGCTTTCTTT
J: TRBJ1-2; size: NA; length: 13; D: TRBD1; V: TRBV9; CDR3: CASSVGTGVGYTF; DNA: TGTGCCAGCAGCGTAGGTACAGGGGTCGGCTACACCTTC
J: TRBJ1-5; size: NA; length: 15; D: TRBD1; V: TRBV6-5; CDR3: CASSRSGGKNQPQHF; DNA: TGTGCCAGCAGCCGATCAGGGGGCAAAAATCAGCCCCAGCATTTT
J: TRBJ2-7; size: once; length: 16; D: TRBD2; V: TRBV5-6; CDR3: CASSLIERGGLVEQYF; DNA: TGTGCCAGCAGCTTGATCGAGCGGGGGGGCCTGGTTGAGCAGTACTTC
J: TRBJ2-7; size: once; length: 12; D: TRBD2; V: TRBV11-2; CDR3: CASSLQGLEQYF; DNA: TGTGCCAGCAGCTTACAGGGACTAGAGCAGTACTTC
J: TRBJ1-1; size: NA; length: 13; D: NA; V: TRBV7-8; CDR3: CASSLGSNTEAFF; DNA: TGTGCCAGCAGCTTAGGCTCGAACACTGAAGCTTTCTTT
J: TRBJ2-2; size: NA; length: 13; D: NA; V: TRBV27; CDR3: CASSLSGSGELFF; DNA: TGTGCCAGCAGTTTATCTGGCTCCGGGGAGCTGTTTTTT
J: TRBJ2-7; size: NA; length: 17; D: NA; V: TRBV6-1; CDR3: CASSEAGWSGTHYEQYF; DNA: TGTGCCAGCAGTGAAGCGGGGTGGAGCGGAACTCACTACGAGCAGTACTTC
J: TRBJ2-5; size: NA; length: 15; D: TRBD2; V: TRBV5-4; CDR3: CASSLLTSGQETQYF; DNA: TGTGCCAGCAGCTTACTAACTAGCGGACAAGAGACCCAGTACTTC
J: TRBJ2-1; size: NA; length: 18; D: TRBD2; V: TRBV5-4; CDR3: CADRSGATSGDTYNEQFF; DNA: TGTGCCGACAGAAGCGGCGCGACTAGCGGGGATACCTACAATGAGCAGTTCTTC
J: TRBJ1-2; size: NA; length: 15; D: NA; V: TRBV10-3; CDR3: CAISEGLGSNYGYTF; DNA: TGTGCCATCAGTGAGGGGTTGGGCTCGAACTATGGCTACACCTTC
J: TRBJ2-2; size: NA; length: 16; D: NA; V: TRBV27; CDR3: CASSLRLPRTRGELFF; DNA: TGTGCCAGCAGTTTGCGTCTACCACGTACACGCGGGGAGCTGTTTTTT
J: TRBJ1-1; size: NA; length: 15; D: TRBD1; V: TRBV5-4; CDR3: CASSLGDRVNTEAFF; DNA: TGTGCCAGCAGCTTGGGGGACAGGGTGAACACTGAAGCTTTCTTT
J: TRBJ2-5; size: NA; length: 16; D: TRBD1; V: TRBV11-3; CDR3: CASSLPLPQGEETQYF; DNA: TGTGCCAGCAGCTTACCCCTCCCACAGGGGGAAGAGACCCAGTACTTC
J: TRBJ2-1; size: NA; length: 15; D: TRBD1; V: TRBV13; CDR3: CASSRPRQGANEQFF; DNA: TGTGCCAGCAGCCGCCCCAGACAGGGGGCCAATGAGCAGTTCTTC
J: TRBJ2-2; size: NA; length: 17; D: NA; V: TRBV24-1; CDR3: CATSDIPHSGDTGELFF; DNA: TGTGCCACCAGTGATATACCCCATAGCGGCGACACCGGGGAGCTGTTTTTT
J: TRBJ1-1; size: NA; length: 14; D: NA; V: TRBV5-8; CDR3: CASSLGRLNTEAFF; DNA: TGTGCCAGCAGCTTGGGGAGATTGAACACTGAAGCTTTCTTT
J: TRBJ2-3; size: NA; length: 15; D: NA; V: TRBV19; CDR3: CASKMTSSSTDTQYF; DNA: TGTGCCAGTAAGATGACTAGTTCCAGCACAGATACGCAGTATTTT
J: TRBJ1-4; size: NA; length: 14; D: NA; V: TRBV12-5; CDR3: CASGPGQFNEKLFF; DNA: TGTGCTAGTGGTCCCGGACAGTTTAATGAAAAACTGTTTTTT
J: TRBJ2-1; size: NA; length: 15; D: TRBD2; V: TRBV7-2; CDR3: CASSFRGGASGEQFF; DNA: TGTGCCAGCAGCTTTCGCGGGGGGGCCTCCGGGGAGCAGTTCTTC
J: TRBJ2-1; size: NA; length: 16; D: NA; V: TRBV7-9; CDR3: CASSPLWGAAYNEQFF; DNA: TGTGCCAGCAGCCCCCTGTGGGGCGCCGCCTACAATGAGCAGTTCTTC
J: TRBJ2-1; size: NA; length: 18; D: NA; V: TRBV19; CDR3: CASSIGAWVGPTYNEQFF; DNA: TGTGCCAGTAGTATTGGTGCTTGGGTGGGGCCAACCTACAATGAGCAGTTCTTC
J: TRBJ1-3; size: NA; length: 13; D: NA; V: TRBV7-8; CDR3: CASSLTSGNTIYF; DNA: TGTGCCAGCAGCTTAACCTCGGGAAACACCATATATTTT